Described below is a single TCR beta chain sequence and its context. No antigen is known for it. TCRdb keeps only in-frame clones here, not all; method: immunoSEQ multiplex PCR. The profile shows 120,000 or so clones, more than 95% of them singletons. This sample is part of a study of cytomegalovirus exposure and HLA in healthy donors. Study-wide results and limits: Through in vitro validation, three CMV-associated chains were shown to be specific for CMV antigens. The investigators catalogued about 170 TCR beta chains as cytomegalovirus-associated. Rare sequences made up most TCRs, while some public TCRs were found in many donors.

The CDR3 runs to 13 residues. V was trimmed by 7 bases and J by 6 bases, leaving 12 bases between them. Germline CDR1 is LNHDA and CDR2 is SQIVND (reference sequence). V usage is TRBV19 and J usage is TRBJ2-2, with a possible D match to TRBD2 (6 bases). This TCR came from a man aged 18 to 30 in good health and CMV-seronegative. The sequenced sample was PBMCs. The CDR3 bases are TGTGCCAGTAATCGGAGGGTGGCCGGGGAGCTGTTTTTT. It encodes CASNRRVAGELFF.